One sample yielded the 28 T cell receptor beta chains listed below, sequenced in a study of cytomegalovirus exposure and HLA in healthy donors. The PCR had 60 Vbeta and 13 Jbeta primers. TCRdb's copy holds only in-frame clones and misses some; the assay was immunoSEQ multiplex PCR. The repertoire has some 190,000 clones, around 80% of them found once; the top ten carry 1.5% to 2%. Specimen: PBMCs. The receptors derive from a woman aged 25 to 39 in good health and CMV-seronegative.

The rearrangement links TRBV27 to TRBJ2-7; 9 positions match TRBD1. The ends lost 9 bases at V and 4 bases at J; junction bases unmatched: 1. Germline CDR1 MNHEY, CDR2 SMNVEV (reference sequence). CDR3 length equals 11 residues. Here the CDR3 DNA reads TGTGCCAGTGGGACAGGGTACGAGCAGTACTTC. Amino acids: CASGTGYEQYF.

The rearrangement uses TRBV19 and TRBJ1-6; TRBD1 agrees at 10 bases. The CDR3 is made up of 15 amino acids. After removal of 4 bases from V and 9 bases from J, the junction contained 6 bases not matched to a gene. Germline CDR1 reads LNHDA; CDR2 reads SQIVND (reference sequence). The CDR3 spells CASSSDRGRGSPLHF. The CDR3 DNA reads TGTGCCAGTAGTAGCGACAGGGGGCGGGGTTCACCCCTCCACTTT.

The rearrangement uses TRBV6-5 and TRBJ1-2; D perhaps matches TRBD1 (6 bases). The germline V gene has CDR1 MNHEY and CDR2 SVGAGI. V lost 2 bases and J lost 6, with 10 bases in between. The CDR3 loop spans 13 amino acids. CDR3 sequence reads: CASSYTGGHGYTF. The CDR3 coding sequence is TGTGCCAGCAGTTACACCGGGGGGCATGGCTACACCTTC.

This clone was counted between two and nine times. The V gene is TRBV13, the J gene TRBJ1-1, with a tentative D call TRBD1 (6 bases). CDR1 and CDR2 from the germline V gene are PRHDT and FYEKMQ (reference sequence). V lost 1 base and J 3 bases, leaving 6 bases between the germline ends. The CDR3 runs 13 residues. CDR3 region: CASSLAGDTEAFF. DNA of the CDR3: TGTGCCAGCAGCTTAGCAGGGGACACTGAAGCTTTCTTT.

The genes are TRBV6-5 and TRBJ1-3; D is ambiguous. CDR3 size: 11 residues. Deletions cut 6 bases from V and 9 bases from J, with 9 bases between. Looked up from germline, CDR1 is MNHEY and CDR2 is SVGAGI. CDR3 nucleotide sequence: TGTGCCAGCAGCGAACTAGGCACCATATATTTT. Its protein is CASSELGTIYF.

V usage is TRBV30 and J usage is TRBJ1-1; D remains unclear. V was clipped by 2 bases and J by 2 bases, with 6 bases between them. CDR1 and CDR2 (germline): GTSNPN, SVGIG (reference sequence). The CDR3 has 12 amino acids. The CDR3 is CAWSTFNTEAFF. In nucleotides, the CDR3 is TGTGCCTGGAGTACTTTTAACACTGAAGCTTTCTTT. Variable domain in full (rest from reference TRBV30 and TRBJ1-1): SQTIHQWPATLVQPVGSPLSLECTVEGTSNPNLYWYRQAAGRGLQLLFYSVGIGQISSEVPQNLSASRPQDRQFILSSKKLLLSDSGFYLCAWSTFNTEAFFGQGTRLTVV.

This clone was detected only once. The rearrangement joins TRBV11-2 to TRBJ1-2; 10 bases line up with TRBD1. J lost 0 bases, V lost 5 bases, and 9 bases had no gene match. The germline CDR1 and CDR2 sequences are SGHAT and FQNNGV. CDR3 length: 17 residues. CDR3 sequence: CASSGPGQGHSNYGYTF. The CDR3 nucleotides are TGTGCCAGCAGCGGGCCGGGACAGGGGCACTCTAACTATGGCTACACCTTC.

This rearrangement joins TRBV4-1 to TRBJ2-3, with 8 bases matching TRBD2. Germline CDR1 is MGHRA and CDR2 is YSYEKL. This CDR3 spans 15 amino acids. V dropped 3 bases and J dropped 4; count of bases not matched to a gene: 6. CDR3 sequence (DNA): TGCGCCAGCAGCCATGGGGGACTAGTATCAGATACGCAGTATTTT. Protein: CASSHGGLVSDTQYF.

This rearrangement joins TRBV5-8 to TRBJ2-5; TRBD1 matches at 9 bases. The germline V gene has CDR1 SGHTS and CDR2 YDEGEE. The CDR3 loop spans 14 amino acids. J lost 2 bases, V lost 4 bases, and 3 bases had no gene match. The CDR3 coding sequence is TGTGCCAGCAGCACAGGACAGGGGCAAGAGACCCAGTACTTC. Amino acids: CASSTGQGQETQYF.

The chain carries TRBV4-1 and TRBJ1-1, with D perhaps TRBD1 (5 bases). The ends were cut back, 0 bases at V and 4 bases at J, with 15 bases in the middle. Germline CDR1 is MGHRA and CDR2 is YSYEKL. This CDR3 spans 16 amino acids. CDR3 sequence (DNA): TGCGCCAGCAGCCAAGATCGTACGCAGGGTAGCACTGAAGCTTTCTTT. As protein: CASSQDRTQGSTEAFF.

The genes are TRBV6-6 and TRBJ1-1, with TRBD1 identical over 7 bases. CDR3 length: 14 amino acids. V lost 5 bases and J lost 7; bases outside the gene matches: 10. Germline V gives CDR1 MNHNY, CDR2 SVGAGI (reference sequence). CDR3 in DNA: TGTGCCAGCAGTCCCCGACAGGGAGTGAGTGAAGCTTTCTTT. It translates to CASSPRQGVSEAFF.

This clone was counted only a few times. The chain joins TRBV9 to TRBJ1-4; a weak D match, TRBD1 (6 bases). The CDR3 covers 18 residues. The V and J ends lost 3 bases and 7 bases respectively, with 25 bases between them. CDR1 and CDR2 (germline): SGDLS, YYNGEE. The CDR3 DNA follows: TGTGCCAGCAGCGCCACACTATCCCTACAGGGCGAGGTTGAAAAACTGTTTTTT. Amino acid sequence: CASSATLSLQGEVEKLFF.

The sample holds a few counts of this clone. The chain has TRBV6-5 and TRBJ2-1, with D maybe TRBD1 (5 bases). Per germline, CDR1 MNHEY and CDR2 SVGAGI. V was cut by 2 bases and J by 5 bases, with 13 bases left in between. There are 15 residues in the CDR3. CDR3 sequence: CASSYSRAGDNEQFF. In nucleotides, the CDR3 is TGTGCCAGCAGTTACAGCAGGGCAGGCGACAATGAGCAGTTCTTC.

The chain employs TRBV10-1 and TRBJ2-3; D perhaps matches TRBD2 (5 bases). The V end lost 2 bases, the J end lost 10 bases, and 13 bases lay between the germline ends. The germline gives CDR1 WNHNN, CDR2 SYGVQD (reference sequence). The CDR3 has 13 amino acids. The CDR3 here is CASSEILRGAQYF. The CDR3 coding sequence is TGCGCCAGCAGTGAGATTCTACGGGGTGCGCAGTATTTT.

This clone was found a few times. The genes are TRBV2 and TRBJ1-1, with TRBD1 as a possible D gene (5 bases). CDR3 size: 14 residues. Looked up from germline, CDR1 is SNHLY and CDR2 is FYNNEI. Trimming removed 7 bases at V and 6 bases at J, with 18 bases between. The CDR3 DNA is TGTGCCAGCACGTACGACAGTCCGACATCTGAAGCTTTCTTT. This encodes CASTYDSPTSEAFF.

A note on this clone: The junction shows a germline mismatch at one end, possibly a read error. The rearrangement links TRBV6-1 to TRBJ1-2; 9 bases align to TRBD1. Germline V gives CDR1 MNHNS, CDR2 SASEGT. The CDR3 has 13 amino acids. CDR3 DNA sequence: TGTGCCAGCAGTGATAGGACCGGGGACAGGGAGGCCTTC. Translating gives CASSDRTGDREAF.

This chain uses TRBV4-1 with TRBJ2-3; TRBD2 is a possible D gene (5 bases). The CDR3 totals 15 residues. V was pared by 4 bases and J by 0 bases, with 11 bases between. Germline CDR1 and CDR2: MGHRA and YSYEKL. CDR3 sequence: CASSPTRGSTDTQYF. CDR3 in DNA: TGCGCCAGCAGCCCGACTCGGGGTAGCACAGATACGCAGTATTTT.

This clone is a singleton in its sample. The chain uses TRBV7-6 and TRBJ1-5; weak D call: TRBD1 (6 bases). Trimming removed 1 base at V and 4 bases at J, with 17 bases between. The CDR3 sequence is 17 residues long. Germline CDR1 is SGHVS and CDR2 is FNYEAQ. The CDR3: CASSLVAGGMGNQPQHF. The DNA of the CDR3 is TGTGCCAGCAGCTTAGTGGCGGGGGGCATGGGGAATCAGCCCCAGCATTTT.

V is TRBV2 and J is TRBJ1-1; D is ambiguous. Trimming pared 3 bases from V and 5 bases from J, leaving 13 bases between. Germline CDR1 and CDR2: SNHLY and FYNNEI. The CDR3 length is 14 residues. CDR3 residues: CASSDWAEDTEAFF. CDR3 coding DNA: TGTGCCAGCAGTGACTGGGCGGAGGATACTGAAGCTTTCTTT.

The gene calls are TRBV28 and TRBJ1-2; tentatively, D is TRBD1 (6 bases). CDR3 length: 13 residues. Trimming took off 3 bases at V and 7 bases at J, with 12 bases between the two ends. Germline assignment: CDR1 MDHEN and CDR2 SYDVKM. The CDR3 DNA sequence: TGTGCCAGCAGTTTCCTACAGGGCAGTGGCTACACCTTC. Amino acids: CASSFLQGSGYTF.

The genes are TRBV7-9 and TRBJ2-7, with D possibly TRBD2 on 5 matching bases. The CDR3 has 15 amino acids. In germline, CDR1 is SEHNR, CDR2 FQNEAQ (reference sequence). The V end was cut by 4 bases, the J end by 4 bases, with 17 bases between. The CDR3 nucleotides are TGTGCCAGCAGCTCAGTGCCTCACGGGGTGTACGAGCAGTACTTC. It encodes CASSSVPHGVYEQYF. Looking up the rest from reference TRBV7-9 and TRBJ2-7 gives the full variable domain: DTGVSQNPRHKITKRGQNVTFRCDPISEHNRLYWYRQTLGQGPEFLTYFQNEAQLEKSRLLSDRFSAERPKGSFSTLEIQRTEQGDSAMYLCASSSVPHGVYEQYFGPGTRLTVT.

CDR3 DNA: TGTGCCAGCAGCCGCGGGACAGGGAATAACCAGCCCCAGCATTTT. Translated: CASSRGTGNNQPQHF. The chain carries TRBV6-1 and TRBJ1-5, with TRBD1 matching over 9 bases. V was pared by 6 bases and J by 7 bases, with 10 bases of the junction left unmatched. The germline gives CDR1 MNHNS, CDR2 SASEGT. The CDR3 is 15 residues long.

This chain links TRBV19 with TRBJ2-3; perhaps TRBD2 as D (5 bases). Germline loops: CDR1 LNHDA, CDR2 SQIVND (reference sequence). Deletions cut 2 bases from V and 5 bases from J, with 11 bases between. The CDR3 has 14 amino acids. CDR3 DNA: TGTGCCAGTAGTATACGAGGGCGAGAAGATACGCAGTATTTT. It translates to CASSIRGREDTQYF.

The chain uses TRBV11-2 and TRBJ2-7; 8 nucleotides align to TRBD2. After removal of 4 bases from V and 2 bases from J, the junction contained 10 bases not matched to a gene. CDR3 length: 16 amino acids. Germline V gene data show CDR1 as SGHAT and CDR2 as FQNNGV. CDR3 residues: CASSSTLAATPYEQYF. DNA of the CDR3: TGTGCCAGCAGCTCTACACTAGCGGCTACGCCCTACGAGCAGTACTTC.

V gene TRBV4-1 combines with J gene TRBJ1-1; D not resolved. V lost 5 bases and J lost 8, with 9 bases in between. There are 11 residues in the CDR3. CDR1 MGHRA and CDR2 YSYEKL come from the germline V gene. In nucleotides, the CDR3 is TGCGCCAGCAGCTTACGGTCCGAAGCTTTCTTT. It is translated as CASSLRSEAFF.

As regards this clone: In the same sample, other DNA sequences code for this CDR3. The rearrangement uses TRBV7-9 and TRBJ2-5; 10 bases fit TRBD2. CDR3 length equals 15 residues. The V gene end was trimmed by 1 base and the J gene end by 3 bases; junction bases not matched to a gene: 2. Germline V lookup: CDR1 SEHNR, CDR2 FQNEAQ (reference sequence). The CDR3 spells CASSLGLAGEETQYF. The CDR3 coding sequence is TGTGCCAGCAGCTTAGGCCTAGCGGGAGAAGAGACCCAGTACTTC.

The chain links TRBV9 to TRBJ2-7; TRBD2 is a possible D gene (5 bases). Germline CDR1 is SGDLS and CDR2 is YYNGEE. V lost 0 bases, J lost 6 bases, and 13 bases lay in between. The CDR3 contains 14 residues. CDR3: CASSVVPGIGEQYF. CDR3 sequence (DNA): TGTGCCAGCAGCGTAGTCCCGGGGATCGGCGAGCAGTACTTC.

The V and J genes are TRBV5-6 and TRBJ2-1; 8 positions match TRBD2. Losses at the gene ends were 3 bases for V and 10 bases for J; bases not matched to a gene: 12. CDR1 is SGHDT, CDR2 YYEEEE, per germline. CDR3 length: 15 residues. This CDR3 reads CASSWRTSLTREQFF. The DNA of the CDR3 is TGTGCCAGCAGCTGGCGGACTAGCCTGACCAGGGAGCAGTTCTTC.